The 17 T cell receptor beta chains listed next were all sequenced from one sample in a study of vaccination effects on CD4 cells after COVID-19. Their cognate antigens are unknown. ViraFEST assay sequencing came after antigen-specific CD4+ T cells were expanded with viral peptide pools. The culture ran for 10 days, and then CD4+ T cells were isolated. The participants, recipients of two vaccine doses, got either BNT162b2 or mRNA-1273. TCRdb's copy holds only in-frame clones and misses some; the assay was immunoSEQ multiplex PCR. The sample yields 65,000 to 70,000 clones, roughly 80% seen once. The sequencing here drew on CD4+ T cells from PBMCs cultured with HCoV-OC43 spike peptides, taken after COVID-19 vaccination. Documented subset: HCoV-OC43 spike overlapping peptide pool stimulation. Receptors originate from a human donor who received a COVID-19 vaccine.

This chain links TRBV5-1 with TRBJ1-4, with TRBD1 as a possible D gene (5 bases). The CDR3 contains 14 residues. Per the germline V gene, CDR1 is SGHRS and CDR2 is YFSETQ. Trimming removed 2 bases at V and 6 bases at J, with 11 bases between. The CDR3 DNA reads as TGCGCCAGCAGCTTCTCAGGGAGAGATGAAAAACTGTTTTTT. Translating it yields CASSFSGRDEKLFF.

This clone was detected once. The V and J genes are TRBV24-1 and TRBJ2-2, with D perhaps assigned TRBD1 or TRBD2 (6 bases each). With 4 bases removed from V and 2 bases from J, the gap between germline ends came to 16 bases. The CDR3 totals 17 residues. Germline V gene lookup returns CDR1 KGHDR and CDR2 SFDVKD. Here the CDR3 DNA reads TGTGCCACCAGTGACCATACAGGGCGGGGAAACACCGGGGAGCTGTTTTTT. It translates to CATSDHTGRGNTGELFF.

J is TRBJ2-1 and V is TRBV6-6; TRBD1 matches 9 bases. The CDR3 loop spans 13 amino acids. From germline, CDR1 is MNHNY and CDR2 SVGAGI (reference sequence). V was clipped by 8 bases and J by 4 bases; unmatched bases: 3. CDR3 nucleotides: TGTGCCAGCCACAGGGGGCTATACAATGAGCAGTTCTTC. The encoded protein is CASHRGLYNEQFF.

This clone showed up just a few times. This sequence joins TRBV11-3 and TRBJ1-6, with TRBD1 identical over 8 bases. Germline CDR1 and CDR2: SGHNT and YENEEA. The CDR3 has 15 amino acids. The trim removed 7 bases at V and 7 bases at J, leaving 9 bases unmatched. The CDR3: CASTKQGVRNSPLHF. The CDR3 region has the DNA TGTGCCAGCACCAAACAGGGGGTGAGGAATTCACCCCTCCACTTT.

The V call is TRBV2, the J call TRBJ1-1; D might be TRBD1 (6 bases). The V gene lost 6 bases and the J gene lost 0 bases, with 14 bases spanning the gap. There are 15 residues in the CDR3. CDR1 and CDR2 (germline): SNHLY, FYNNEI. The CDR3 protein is CASSLQGFMNTEAFF. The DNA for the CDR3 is TGTGCCAGCAGCTTACAGGGATTCATGAACACTGAAGCTTTCTTT.

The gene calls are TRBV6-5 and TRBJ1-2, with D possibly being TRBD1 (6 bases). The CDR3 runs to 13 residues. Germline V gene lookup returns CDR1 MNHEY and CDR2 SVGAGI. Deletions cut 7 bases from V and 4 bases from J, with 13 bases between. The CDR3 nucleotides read TGTGCCAGCACGCAGGGGAGGGTCTATGGCTACACCTTC. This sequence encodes CASTQGRVYGYTF.

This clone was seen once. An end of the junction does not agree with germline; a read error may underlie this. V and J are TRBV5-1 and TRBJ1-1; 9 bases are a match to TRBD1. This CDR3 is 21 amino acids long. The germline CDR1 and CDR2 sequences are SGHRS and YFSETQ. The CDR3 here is CAGSLVIWEDRGPFMNTEAFF. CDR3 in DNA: TGCGCCGGCAGCTTGGTTATTTGGGAGGACAGGGGCCCCTTTATGAACACTGAAGCTTTCTTT.

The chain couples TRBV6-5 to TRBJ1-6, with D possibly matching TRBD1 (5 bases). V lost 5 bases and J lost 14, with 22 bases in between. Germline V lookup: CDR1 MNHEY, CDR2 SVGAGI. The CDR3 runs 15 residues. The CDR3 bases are TGTGCCAGCAGTCGTACACAGGCTGGGGGTACGACCCTCCACTTT. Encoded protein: CASSRTQAGGTTLHF.

Here the CDR3 DNA reads TGTGCCAGCAGCCGAGGGGGCGGGGGACCCGCAAAGACCCAGTACTTC. Amino acids: CASSRGGGGPAKTQYF. The chain is built from TRBV7-9 and TRBJ2-5; D is possibly TRBD1 or TRBD2 (7 bases each). Germline CDR1 is SEHNR and CDR2 is FQNEAQ (reference sequence). CDR3 length: 16 amino acids. The ends were cut back, 5 bases at V and 6 bases at J, with 22 bases in the middle.

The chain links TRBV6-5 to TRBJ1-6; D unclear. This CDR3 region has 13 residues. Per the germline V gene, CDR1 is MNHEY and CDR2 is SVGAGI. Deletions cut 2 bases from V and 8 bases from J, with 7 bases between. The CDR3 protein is CASSYLGDSPLHF. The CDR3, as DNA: TGTGCCAGCAGTTACCTCGGGGATTCACCCCTCCACTTT.

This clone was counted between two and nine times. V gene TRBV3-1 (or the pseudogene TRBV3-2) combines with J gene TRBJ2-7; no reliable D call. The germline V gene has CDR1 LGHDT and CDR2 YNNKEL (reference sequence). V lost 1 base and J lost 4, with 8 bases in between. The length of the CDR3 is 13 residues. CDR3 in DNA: TGTGCCAGCAGCCAAGGGGTCGGGTACGAGCAGTACGTC. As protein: CASSQGVGYEQYV.

This CDR3 reads CASSLGPSGNTIYF. The CDR3 DNA sequence: TGTGCCAGCAGCTTAGGGCCCTCTGGAAACACCATATATTTT. The chain is built from TRBV11-2 and TRBJ1-3; no clear D gene. The CDR3 contains 14 residues. Germline V lookup: CDR1 SGHAT, CDR2 FQNNGV. Trimming shortened V by 1 base and J by 0 bases, and 4 bases separated the two germline ends.

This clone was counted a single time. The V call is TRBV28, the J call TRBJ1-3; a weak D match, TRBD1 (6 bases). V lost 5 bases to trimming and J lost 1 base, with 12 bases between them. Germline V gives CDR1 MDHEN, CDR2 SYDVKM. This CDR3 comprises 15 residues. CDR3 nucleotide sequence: TGTGCCAGCAGTCCGACAGGCACATCTGGAAACACCATATATTTT. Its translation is CASSPTGTSGNTIYF. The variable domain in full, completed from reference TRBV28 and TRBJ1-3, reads DVKVTQSSRYLVKRTGEKVFLECVQDMDHENMFWYRQDPGLGLRLIYFSYDVKMKEKGDIPEGYSVSREKKERFSLILESASTNQTSMYLCASSPTGTSGNTIYFGEGSWLTVV.

CDR3 in DNA: TGCGCCAGCAGCCAACTGTCTCTGAAGGCGGATACGCAGTATTTT. Protein: CASSQLSLKADTQYF. The chain links TRBV4-1 to TRBJ2-3; D is unclear. Trimming shortened V by 2 bases and J by 6 bases, and 15 bases separated the two germline ends. Germline-derived CDR1 and CDR2 are MGHRA and YSYEKL. The CDR3 has 15 amino acids.

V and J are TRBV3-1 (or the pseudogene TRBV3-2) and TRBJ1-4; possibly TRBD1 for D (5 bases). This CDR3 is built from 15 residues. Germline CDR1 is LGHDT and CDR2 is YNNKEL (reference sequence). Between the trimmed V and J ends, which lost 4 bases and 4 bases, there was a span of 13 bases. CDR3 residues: CASSRGGSSNEKLFF. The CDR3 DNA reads TGTGCCAGCAGCCGCGGGGGTTCAAGTAATGAAAAACTGTTTTTT.

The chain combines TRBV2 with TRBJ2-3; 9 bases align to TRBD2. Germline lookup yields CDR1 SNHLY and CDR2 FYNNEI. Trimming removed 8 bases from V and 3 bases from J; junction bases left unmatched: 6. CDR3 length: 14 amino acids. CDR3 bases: TGTGCCAGCGGACGGAGCGGGGGGACAGATACGCAGTATTTT. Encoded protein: CASGRSGGTDTQYF.

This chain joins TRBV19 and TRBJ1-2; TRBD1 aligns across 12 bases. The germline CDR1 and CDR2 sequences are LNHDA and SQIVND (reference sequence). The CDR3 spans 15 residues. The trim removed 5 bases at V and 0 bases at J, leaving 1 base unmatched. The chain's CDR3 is CASSRDRGPNYGYTF. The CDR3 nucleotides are TGTGCCAGTAGTCGGGACAGGGGGCCTAACTATGGCTACACCTTC.